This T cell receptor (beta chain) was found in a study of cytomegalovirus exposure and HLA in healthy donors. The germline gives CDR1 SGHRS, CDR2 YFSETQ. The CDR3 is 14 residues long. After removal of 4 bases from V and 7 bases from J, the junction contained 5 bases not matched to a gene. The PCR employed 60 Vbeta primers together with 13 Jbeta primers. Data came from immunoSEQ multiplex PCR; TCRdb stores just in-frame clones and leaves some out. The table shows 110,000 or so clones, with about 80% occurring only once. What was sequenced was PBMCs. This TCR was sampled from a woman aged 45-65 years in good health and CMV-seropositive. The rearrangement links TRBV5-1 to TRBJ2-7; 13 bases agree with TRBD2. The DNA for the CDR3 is TGCGCCAGCAGCCTAGGGACTAGCGGGACGGAGCAGTACTTC. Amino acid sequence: CASSLGTSGTEQYF.